A selection of T cell receptor beta chains follows, all from one sample in a study of cytomegalovirus exposure and HLA in healthy donors. The method was immunoSEQ multiplex PCR; TCRdb's version includes in-frame clones alone and lacks a portion of them. The sample yields about 170,000 clones, roughly 80% seen once. Material: PBMCs. These receptor sequences come from a female donor in good health and CMV-seronegative. Both conserved end residues are trimmed from each CDR3. Fields, in order: J gene, CDR3 length, clone size, V gene, CDR3 protein. Rows may omit the clone size; those that give it use once, few, many or a size class.

j_call: TRBJ2-2
cdr3_length: 10
clone_size: NA
v_call: TRBV29-1
cdr3_aa: SGGQWTGELF

j_call: TRBJ2-3
cdr3_length: 12
clone_size: NA
v_call: TRBV30
cdr3_aa: AWSGRGGPDTQY

j_call: TRBJ1-2
cdr3_length: 12
clone_size: NA
v_call: TRBV4-2
cdr3_aa: ASSQDGGDYGYT

j_call: TRBJ2-2
cdr3_length: 14
clone_size: NA
v_call: TRBV21-1
cdr3_aa: ASSKGGQGVTGELF

j_call: TRBJ1-3
cdr3_length: 13
clone_size: NA
v_call: TRBV7-9
cdr3_aa: ASSSSGGSGNTIY

j_call: TRBJ2-5
cdr3_length: 14
clone_size: once
v_call: TRBV6-1
cdr3_aa: ASSGTGYWGQETQY

j_call: NA
cdr3_length: 13
clone_size: NA
v_call: TRBV30
cdr3_aa: AWSGGTVGGDEQY

j_call: TRBJ2-1
cdr3_length: 16
clone_size: NA
v_call: TRBV9
cdr3_aa: ASSPKGLAGSVYNEQF

j_call: TRBJ2-5
cdr3_length: 9
clone_size: NA
v_call: TRBV19
cdr3_aa: ASSGHQTQY

j_call: TRBJ1-1
cdr3_length: 11
clone_size: NA
v_call: TRBV5-1
cdr3_aa: ASRWTVDTEAF

j_call: TRBJ1-2
cdr3_length: 13
clone_size: NA
v_call: TRBV4-1
cdr3_aa: ASSQRDRTIYGYT

j_call: TRBJ1-1
cdr3_length: 12
clone_size: NA
v_call: TRBV5-1
cdr3_aa: ASSFTPGGTEAF

j_call: TRBJ1-2
cdr3_length: 11
clone_size: few
v_call: TRBV6-5
cdr3_aa: ASSYTDRYGYT

j_call: TRBJ2-1
cdr3_length: 14
clone_size: NA
v_call: TRBV9
cdr3_aa: ASSVAGLEPYNEQF

j_call: TRBJ1-1
cdr3_length: 13
clone_size: NA
v_call: TRBV6-1
cdr3_aa: ASSEGGRAYTEAF

j_call: TRBJ2-5
cdr3_length: 12
clone_size: NA
v_call: TRBV5-4
cdr3_aa: ASSSWGGQETQY